This T cell receptor beta chain was obtained from a study of cytomegalovirus exposure and HLA in healthy donors. Study-level background: Inside one of the first data releases sat some 85 million unique TCRs taken from HLA-typed donors. Across a few hundred genotyped donors, just over 80% landed in the Caucasian-associated ancestry cluster.

13 Jbeta primers and 60 Vbeta primers were used for the PCR. The protocol was immunoSEQ multiplex PCR, while the TCRdb copy is restricted to in-frame clones and leaves out a portion. The sample yields about 170,000 clones, about 80% seen once. The V gene's germline CDR1 is SGHAT and CDR2 FQDESV (reference sequence). Trimming removed 4 bases from V and 4 bases from J; junction bases left unmatched: 14. The length of the CDR3 is 18 residues. With regard to this clone: What it recognizes is unknown.

Study-wide results and limits: A few CMV-associated chains were confirmed in vitro to be specific for CMV antigens. In a later analysis, CMV-associated beta chains were mostly HLA-associated, it appeared.

Sequencing was carried out using PBMCs. The gene calls are TRBV11-1 and TRBJ2-2; 8 bases align to TRBD1. The TCR originated in a girl aged 5 to 17 in good health and CMV-seropositive. The CDR3 here is CASSSSDRAPFITGELFF. CDR3 sequence (DNA): TGTGCCAGCAGCTCCTCGGACAGGGCGCCTTTTATCACCGGGGAGCTGTTTTTT.